The next 5 T cell receptor beta chains were all read from a single sample in a study of read filtering for tumor transcriptome and immune sequencing. From approximately 400 ng of RNA, a library with molecular barcoded alpha/delta and beta/gamma adaptors was made. TCRdb reprocessed the reads via MiXCR and lists one record per CDR3 protein. The table has 50,000 to 65,000 distinct CDR3 sequences, around 19% seen once. Sequenced sample: a population of CD138-negative cells sorted from bone marrow. Receptors originate from a donor aged 40 or over with multiple myeloma.

This clonotype was seen many times. This rearrangement joins TRBV29-1 to TRBJ2-2; 12 bases line up with TRBD2. Germline V gene sequence: CDR1 SQVTM, CDR2 ANQGSEA. The junction had 3 bases not matched to a gene; V was cut back by 6 bases and J by 4 bases. This CDR3 contains 14 residues. Written as DNA, the CDR3 is TGCAGCGTGACTAGCGGGGGCGGCACCGGGGAGCTGTTTTTT. As protein: CSVTSGGGTGELFF.

This clonotype was observed many times. V and J are TRBV6-1 and TRBJ1-5, with no clear D. CDR1 is MNHNS, CDR2 SASEGT, per germline. This CDR3 comprises 15 residues. The ends were cut back, 3 bases at V and 0 bases at J, with 9 bases in the middle. The CDR3 spells CASSDRGSSNQPQHF. The CDR3 DNA reads TGTGCCAGCAGTGATAGAGGGTCTAGCAATCAGCCCCAGCATTTT.

The table lists this clonotype with many counts. J is TRBJ2-5 and V is TRBV20-1; 14 positions agree with TRBD2. The CDR3 contains 17 residues. In germline, CDR1 is DFQATT, CDR2 SNEGSKA (reference sequence). Germline trimming cut 3 bases from V and 9 bases from J; bases unmatched to any gene: 15. The CDR3 DNA reads TGCAGTGCTAGGGGAGGGACTAGCGGGGGCCCTTCTGGCCCCCAGTACTTC. Translated: CSARGGTSGGPSGPQYF.

This clonotype turned up a few times. V usage is TRBV11-1 and J usage is TRBJ2-3, with D possibly matching TRBD1 (6 bases). The length of the CDR3 is 13 residues. The V gene's germline CDR1 is SGHAT and CDR2 FQDESV (reference sequence). The V and J ends lost 7 bases and 2 bases respectively, with 10 bases between them. The DNA of the CDR3 is TGTGCCAGCACGGGACACCTCACAGATACGCAGTATTTT. It yields the protein CASTGHLTDTQYF.

This clonotype was seen at least ten times. The chain is built from TRBV5-4 and TRBJ2-1; 7 bases are a match to TRBD2. The junction had 6 bases not matched to a gene; V was cut back by 0 bases and J by 6 bases. The CDR3 is 15 residues long. Germline CDR1 is SGHNT and CDR2 is YYREEE (reference sequence). CDR3 amino acids: CASSLATSQVNEQFF. The CDR3 DNA sequence: TGTGCCAGCAGCTTGGCGACTAGCCAGGTCAATGAGCAGTTCTTC.